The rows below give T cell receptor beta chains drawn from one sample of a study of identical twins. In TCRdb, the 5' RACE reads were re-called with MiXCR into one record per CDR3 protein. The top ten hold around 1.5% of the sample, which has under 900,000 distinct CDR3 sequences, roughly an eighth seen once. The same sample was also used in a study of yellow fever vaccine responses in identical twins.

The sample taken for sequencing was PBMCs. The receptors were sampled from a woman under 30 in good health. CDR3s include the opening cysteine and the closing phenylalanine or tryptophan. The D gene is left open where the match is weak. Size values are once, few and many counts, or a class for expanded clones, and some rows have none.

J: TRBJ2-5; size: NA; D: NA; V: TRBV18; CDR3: CASSPFGLQETQYF; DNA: TGTGCCAGCTCACCATTCGGGCTCCAAGAGACCCAGTACTTC
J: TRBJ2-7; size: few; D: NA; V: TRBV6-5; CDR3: CASSYSEGSAGPPYEQYF; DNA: TGTGCCAGCAGTTACTCCGAAGGGTCGGCAGGTCCTCCCTACGAGCAGTACTTC
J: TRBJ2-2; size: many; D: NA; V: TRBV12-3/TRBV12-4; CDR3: CASTLRTSNTGELFF; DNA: TGTGCCAGCACCCTCAGGACCTCGAACACCGGGGAGCTGTTTTTT
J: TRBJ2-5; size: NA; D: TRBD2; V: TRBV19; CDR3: CASLGPPGGTQYF; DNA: TGTGCCAGCCTAGGTCCCCCGGGAGGGACCCAGTACTTC
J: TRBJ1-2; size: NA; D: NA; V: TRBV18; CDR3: CASSKDDGPGTF; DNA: TGTGCCAGCTCAAAAGATGACGGCCCCGGCACCTTC
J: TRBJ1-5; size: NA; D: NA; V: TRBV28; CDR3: CASRPGGGQPQHF; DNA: TGTGCCAGCAGGCCCGGCGGGGGTCAGCCCCAGCATTTT
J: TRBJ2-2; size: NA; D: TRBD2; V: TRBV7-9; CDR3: CATRGWTSSVGELFF; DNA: TGTGCCACCCGGGGCTGGACTAGTTCGGTCGGGGAGCTGTTTTTT
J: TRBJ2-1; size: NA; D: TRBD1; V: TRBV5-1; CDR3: CASSSTGGSGNEQFF; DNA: TGCGCCAGCAGCTCCACAGGGGGCTCGGGGAATGAGCAGTTCTTC
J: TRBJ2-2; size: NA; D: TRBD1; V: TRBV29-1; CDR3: CSADRGNTGELFF; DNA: TGCAGTGCGGACAGGGGCAACACCGGGGAGCTGTTTTTT
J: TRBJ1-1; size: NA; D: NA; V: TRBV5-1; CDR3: CASSNPRPAGETMNTEAFF; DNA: TGCGCCAGCAGCAACCCGCGACCGGCAGGGGAGACCATGAACACTGAAGCTTTCTTT
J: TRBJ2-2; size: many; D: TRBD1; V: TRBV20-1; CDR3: CSARDPIVRGTNTGELFF; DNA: TGCAGTGCTAGAGACCCAATTGTCAGGGGGACGAACACCGGGGAGCTGTTTTTT
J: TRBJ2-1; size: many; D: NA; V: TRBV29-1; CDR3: CSVEEGPASSYNEQFF; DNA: TGCAGCGTTGAAGAGGGCCCAGCGAGCTCCTACAATGAGCAGTTCTTC
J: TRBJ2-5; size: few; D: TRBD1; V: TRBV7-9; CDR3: CASSRPGQAKETQYF; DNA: TGTGCCAGCAGCCGTCCCGGACAGGCGAAAGAGACCCAGTACTTC
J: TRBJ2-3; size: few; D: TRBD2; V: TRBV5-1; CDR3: CASRAGASTDTQYF; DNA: TGCGCCAGCAGAGCGGGGGCTAGCACAGATACGCAGTATTTT
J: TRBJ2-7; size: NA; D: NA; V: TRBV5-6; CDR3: CASSLGWGRGQYF; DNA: TGTGCCAGCAGCTTGGGATGGGGTCGGGGGCAGTACTTC
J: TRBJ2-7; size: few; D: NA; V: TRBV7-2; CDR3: CASSLGGMDEQYF; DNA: TGTGCCAGCAGCTTAGGCGGGATGGACGAGCAGTACTTC
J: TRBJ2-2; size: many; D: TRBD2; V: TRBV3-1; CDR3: CASSPPGGANTGELFF; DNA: TGTGCCAGCAGCCCCCCGGGGGGAGCGAACACCGGGGAGCTGTTTTTT
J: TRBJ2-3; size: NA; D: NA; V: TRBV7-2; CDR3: CASSLYAGSSTDTQYF; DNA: TGTGCCAGCAGCTTATACGCGGGGTCTAGCACAGATACGCAGTATTTT
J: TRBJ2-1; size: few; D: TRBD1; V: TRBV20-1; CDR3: CSASLRGRKDNEQFF; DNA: TGCAGTGCTAGTTTAAGGGGGCGCAAAGACAATGAGCAGTTCTTC
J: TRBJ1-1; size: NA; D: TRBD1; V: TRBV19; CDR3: CASSAATGARKTEAFF; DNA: TGTGCCAGTAGTGCCGCGACAGGGGCGAGGAAAACTGAAGCTTTCTTT
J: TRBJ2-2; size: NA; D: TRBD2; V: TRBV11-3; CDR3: CASSLSGLAHTGELFF; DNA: TGTGCCAGCAGCTTATCAGGACTAGCACACACCGGGGAGCTGTTTTTT
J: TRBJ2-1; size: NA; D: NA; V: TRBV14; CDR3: CASSQDMADYYNEQFF; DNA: TGTGCCAGCAGCCAAGATATGGCAGATTACTACAATGAGCAGTTCTTC
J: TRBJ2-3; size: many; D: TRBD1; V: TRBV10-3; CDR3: CANGQGFADTQYF; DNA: TGTGCCAACGGACAGGGGTTCGCAGATACGCAGTATTTT